What follows are 2 T cell receptor beta chains derived from one specimen sequenced in a study of T cell repertoires in cytomegalovirus infection. TCRdb redid the calling of the reads with MiXCR, one entry per CDR3 protein. This table holds 50,000 or so distinct CDR3 sequences, roughly 22% found once. These receptors' antigens are unknown. Sequenced sample: PBMCs, sequenced either directly or after in vitro stimulation (not recorded which). The receptor set was obtained from a human donor in good health (CMV status not recorded). Some clones in this sample may be carry-over from other donors' samples.

This sequence joins TRBV20-1 and TRBJ2-5, with 9 bases fitting TRBD2. This CDR3 contains 12 residues. Germline lookup yields CDR1 DFQATT and CDR2 SNEGSKA (reference sequence). V gave up 5 bases and J gave up 5 bases; unmatched junction bases: 3. In DNA form, the CDR3 reads TGCAGTGCTGGGACTAGCTGGGAGACCCAGTACTTC. Its protein product is CSAGTSWETQYF.

The genes are TRBV20-1 and TRBJ2-3, with D maybe TRBD2 (5 bases). Germline CDR1 is DFQATT and CDR2 is SNEGSKA (reference sequence). The CDR3 has 14 amino acids. Trimming took 4 bases from V and 2 from J, leaving 13 bases between them. The CDR3 nucleotides read TGCAGTGCTAAATTAGGCGGGCCCACAGATACGCAGTATTTT. Protein sequence: CSAKLGGPTDTQYF.